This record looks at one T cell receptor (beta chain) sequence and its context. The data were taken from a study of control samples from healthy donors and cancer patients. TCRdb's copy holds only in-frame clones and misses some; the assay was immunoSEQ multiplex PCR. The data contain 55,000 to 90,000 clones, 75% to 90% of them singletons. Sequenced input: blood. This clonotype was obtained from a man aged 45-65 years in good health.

The CDR3 DNA reads TGTGCCAGCAAGGGGCGGAGAGATGAGCAGTTCTTC. It specifies CASKGRRDEQFF. The chain employs TRBV5-6 and TRBJ2-1; D is perhaps TRBD1 (5 bases). CDR1 is SGHDT and CDR2 is YYEEEE in the germline V gene. There are 12 residues in the CDR3. Trimming stripped 6 bases from V and 8 bases from J, with 12 bases between.